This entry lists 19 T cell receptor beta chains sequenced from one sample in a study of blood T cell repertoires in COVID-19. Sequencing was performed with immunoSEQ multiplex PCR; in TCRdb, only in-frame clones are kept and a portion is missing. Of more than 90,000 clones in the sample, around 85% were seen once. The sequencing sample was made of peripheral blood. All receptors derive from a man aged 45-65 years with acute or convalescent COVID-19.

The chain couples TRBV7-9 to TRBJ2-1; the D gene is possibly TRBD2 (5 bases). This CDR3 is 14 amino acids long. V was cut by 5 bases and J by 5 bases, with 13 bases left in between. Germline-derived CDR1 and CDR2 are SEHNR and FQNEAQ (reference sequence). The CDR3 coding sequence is TGTGCCAGCAGCCAGATAAAGAGGGACAATGAGCAGTTCTTC. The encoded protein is CASSQIKRDNEQFF.

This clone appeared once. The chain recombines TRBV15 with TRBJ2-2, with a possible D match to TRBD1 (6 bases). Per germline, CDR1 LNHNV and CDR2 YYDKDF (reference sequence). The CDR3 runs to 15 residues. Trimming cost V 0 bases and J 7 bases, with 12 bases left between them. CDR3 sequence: CATSRERTVGGELFF. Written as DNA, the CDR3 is TGTGCCACCAGCAGAGAGAGGACAGTCGGCGGGGAGCTGTTTTTT.

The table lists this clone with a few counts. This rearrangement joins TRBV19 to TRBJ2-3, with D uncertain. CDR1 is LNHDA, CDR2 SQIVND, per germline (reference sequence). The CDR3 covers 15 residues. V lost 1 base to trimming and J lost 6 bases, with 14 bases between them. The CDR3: CASSIGPVAGDTQYF. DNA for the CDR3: TGTGCCAGTAGTATAGGGCCCGTAGCCGGTGATACGCAGTATTTT. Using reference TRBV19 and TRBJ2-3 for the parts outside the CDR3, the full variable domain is DGGITQSPKYLFRKEGQNVTLSCEQNLNHDAMYWYRQDPGQGLRLIYYSQIVNDFQKGDIAEGYSVSREKKESFPLTVTSAQKNPTAFYLCASSIGPVAGDTQYFGPGTRLTVL.

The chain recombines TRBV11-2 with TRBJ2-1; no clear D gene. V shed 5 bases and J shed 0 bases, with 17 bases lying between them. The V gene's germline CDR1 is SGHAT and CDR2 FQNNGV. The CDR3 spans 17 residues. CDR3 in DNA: TGTGCCAGCAGCGTGACCTCGGATCCTAGCTCCTACAATGAGCAGTTCTTC. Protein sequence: CASSVTSDPSSYNEQFF.

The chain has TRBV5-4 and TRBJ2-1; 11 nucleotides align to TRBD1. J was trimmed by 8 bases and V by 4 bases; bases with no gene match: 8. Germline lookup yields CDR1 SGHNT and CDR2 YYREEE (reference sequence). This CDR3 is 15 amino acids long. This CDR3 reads CASSRRTGGIDEQFF. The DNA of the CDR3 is TGTGCCAGCAGCCGTCGGACAGGGGGCATCGATGAGCAGTTCTTC.

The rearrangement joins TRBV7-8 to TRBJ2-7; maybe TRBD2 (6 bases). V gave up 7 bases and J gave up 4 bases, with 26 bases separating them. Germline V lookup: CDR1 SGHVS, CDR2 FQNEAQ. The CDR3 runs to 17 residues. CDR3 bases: TGTGCCAGCACCCTCCCCCGGGCCCCGGGCGGAGGGTACGAGCAGTACTTC. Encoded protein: CASTLPRAPGGGYEQYF.

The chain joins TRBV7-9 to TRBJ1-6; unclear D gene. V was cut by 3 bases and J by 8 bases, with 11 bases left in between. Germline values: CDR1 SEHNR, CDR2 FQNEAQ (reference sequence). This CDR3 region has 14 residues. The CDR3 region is CASSLVRFDSPLHF. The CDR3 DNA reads TGTGCCAGCAGCTTGGTCAGGTTTGATTCACCCCTCCACTTT.

This chain's CDR3 is CASSRTLLGQGKETQYF. The CDR3, as DNA: TGTGCCAGCAGCCGTACCCTCTTGGGACAGGGCAAGGAGACCCAGTACTTC. V usage is TRBV27 and J usage is TRBJ2-5; TRBD1 matches 9 bases. The germline gives CDR1 MNHEY, CDR2 SMNVEV (reference sequence). The trim removed 6 bases at V and 5 bases at J, leaving 16 bases unmatched. The CDR3 spans 17 residues.

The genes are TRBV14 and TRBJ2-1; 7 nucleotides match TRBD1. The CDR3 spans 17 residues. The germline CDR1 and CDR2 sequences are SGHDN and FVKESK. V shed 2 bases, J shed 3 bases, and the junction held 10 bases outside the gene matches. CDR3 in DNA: TGTGCCAGCAGCCAACCTGAGGGGGACAGTGTCTACAATGAGCAGTTCTTC. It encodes CASSQPEGDSVYNEQFF.

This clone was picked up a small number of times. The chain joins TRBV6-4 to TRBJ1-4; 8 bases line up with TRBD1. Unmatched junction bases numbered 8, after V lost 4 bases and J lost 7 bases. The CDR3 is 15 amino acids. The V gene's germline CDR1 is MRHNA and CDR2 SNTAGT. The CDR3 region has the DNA TGTGCCAGCAGTGTGTCAGGGGGCGCAAGTGAAAAACTGTTTTTT. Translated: CASSVSGGASEKLFF.

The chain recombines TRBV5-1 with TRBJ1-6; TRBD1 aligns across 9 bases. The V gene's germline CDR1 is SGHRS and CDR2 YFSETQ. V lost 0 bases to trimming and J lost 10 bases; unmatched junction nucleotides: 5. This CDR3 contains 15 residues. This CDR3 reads CASSLGDRVQSPLHF. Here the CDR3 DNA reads TGCGCCAGCAGCTTGGGGGACAGGGTCCAATCACCCCTCCACTTT.

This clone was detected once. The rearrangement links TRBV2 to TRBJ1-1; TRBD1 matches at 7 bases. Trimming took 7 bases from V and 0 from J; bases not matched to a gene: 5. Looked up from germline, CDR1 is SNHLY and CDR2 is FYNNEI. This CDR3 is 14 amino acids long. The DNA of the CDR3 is TGTGCCAGCACTGGACAGGTACTGAACACTGAAGCTTTCTTT. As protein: CASTGQVLNTEAFF.

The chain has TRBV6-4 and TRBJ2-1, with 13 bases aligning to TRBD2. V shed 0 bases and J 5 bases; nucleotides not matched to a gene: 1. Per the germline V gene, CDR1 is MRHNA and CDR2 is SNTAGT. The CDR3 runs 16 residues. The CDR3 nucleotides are TGTGCCAGCAGTGACTCTGGACTAGCGGGGGACAATGAGCAGTTCTTC. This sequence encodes CASSDSGLAGDNEQFF.

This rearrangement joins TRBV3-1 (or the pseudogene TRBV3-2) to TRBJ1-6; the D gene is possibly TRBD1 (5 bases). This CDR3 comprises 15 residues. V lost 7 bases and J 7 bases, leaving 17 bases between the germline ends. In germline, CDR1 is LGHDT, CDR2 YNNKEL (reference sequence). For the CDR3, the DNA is TGTGCCAGCACCCCGAACCAGGGCGTGAATTCACCCCTCCACTTT. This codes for CASTPNQGVNSPLHF.

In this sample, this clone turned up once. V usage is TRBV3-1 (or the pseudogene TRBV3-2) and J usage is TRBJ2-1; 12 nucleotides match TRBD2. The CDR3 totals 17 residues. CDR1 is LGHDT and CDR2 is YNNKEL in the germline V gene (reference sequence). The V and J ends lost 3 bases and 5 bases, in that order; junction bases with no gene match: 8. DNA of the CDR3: TGTGCCAGCAGCCATCCTAGCGGGAGGGCAGGGAACAATGAGCAGTTCTTC. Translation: CASSHPSGRAGNNEQFF.

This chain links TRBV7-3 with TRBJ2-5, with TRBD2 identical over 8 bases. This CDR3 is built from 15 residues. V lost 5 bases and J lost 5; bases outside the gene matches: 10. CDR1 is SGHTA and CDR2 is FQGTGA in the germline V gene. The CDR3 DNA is TGTGCCAGCAGCCCCAGAGCGGGGGCGCGGGAGACCCAGTACTTC. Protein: CASSPRAGARETQYF.

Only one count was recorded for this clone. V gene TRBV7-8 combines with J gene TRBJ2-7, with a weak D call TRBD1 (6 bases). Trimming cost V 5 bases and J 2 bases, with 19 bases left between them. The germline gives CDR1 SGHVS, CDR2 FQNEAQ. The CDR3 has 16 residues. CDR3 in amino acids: CASSTPTGKGTYEQYF. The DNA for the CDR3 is TGTGCCAGCAGCACGCCCACAGGGAAAGGGACCTACGAGCAGTACTTC.

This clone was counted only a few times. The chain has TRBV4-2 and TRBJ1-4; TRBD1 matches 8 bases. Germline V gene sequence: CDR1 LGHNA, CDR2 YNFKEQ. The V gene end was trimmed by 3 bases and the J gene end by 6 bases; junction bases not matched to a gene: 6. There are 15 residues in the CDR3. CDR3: CASSQPGQEDEKLFF. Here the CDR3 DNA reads TGTGCCAGCAGCCAGCCGGGACAGGAAGATGAAAAACTGTTTTTT.

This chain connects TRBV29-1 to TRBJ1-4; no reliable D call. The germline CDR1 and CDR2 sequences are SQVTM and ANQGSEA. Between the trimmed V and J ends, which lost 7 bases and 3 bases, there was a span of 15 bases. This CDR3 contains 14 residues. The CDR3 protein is CSAGKGLPNEKLFF. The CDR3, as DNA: TGCAGCGCCGGGAAGGGTCTCCCTAATGAAAAACTGTTTTTT. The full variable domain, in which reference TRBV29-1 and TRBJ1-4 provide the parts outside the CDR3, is SAVISQKPSRDICQRGTSLTIQCQVDSQVTMMFWYRQQPGQSLTLIATANQGSEATYESGFVIDKFPISRPNLTFSTLTVSNMSPEDSSIYLCSAGKGLPNEKLFFGSGTQLSVL.